The following is a T cell receptor (beta chain) sequence with its context. Its antigen is not known. This sample was included in a study of CD8 T cells in Susac syndrome. Study-wide findings and caveats: Susac-specific public clones found in total CD8+ repertoires numbered 15 to 20, and those in CD8+ TEMRA repertoires numbered several.

Germline lookup yields CDR1 SGDLS and CDR2 YYNGEE. The CDR3 covers 15 residues. V lost 2 bases, J lost 6 bases, and 8 bases stayed unmatched. Random hexamers served to reverse transcribe roughly 0.5 to 1 ug RNA. By means of immunoSEQ multiplex PCR, TCR beta CDR3 spanning 54 Vbeta and 13 Jbeta underwent amplification. MiXCR was run by TCRdb on the immunoSEQ multiplex PCR reads, yielding one entry per CDR3 protein. The sample includes about 120,000 distinct CDR3 sequences, roughly 94% seen only once; the top ten take about 0.28%. CD8+ and CD4+ T cells from blood underwent TCR beta sequencing. The receptor's source is a human donor with Susac syndrome. The chain uses TRBV9 and TRBJ1-5; 7 bases are shared with TRBD1. What was sequenced was CD8+ T cells from PBMCs. The CDR3 nucleotides are TGTGCCAGCAGCGTTGGAGGGGGCGCGGGTCAGCCCCAGCATTTT. It codes for CASSVGGGAGQPQHF.